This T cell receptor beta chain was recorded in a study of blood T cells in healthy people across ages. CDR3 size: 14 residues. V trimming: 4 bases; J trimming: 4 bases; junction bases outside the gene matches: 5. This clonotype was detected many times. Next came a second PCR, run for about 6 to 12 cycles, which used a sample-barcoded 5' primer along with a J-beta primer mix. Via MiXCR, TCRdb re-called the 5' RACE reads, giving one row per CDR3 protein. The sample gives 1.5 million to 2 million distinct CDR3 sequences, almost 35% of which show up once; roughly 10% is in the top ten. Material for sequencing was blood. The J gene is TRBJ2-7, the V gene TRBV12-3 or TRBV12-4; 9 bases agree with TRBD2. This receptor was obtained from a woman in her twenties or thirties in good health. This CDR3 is CASSYSGGLYEQYF. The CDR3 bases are TGTGCCAGCAGTTATAGCGGGGGACTTTACGAGCAGTACTTC.